The subject of this entry is one T cell receptor (beta chain). The target antigen is unknown. Researchers took RNA transcripts and amplified the TCR beta CDR3 regions from them. Carried out on the TCR CDR3, a first-round RT-PCR used the HTBI primer set. TCRdb itself ran the multiplex PCR reads through MiXCR, one entry per CDR3 protein. This sample carries more than 350,000 distinct CDR3 sequences, approximately 14% of them seen once, and the ten largest clones take around a fifth. This sample was included in a study of T cells in Graves' hyperthyroidism and ophthalmopathy. Study-level points and caveats: Among clonotypes expanded in thyroid above 0.001, most were also found in blood.

Sequencing input: blood. This sequence was found in a woman aged 25 to 45 with Graves' ophthalmopathy.

This CDR3 reads CASSVWDRAFGGRYNEQFF. CDR3 nucleotide sequence: TGTGCCAGCAGCGTATGGGACAGGGCGTTTGGGGGGCGGTACAATGAGCAGTTCTTC. This chain joins TRBV9 and TRBJ2-1; TRBD1 matches at 9 bases. The CDR3 loop spans 19 amino acids. Germline assignment: CDR1 SGDLS and CDR2 YYNGEE. The V gene end was trimmed by 1 base and the J gene end by 4 bases; junction bases not matched to a gene: 15.